Following are 2 T cell receptor beta chains from one sample sequenced in a study of T cells after yellow fever vaccination. TCRdb called the 5' RACE reads again in MiXCR, with one record for every CDR3 protein. This table has about 25,000 distinct CDR3 sequences, under 5.5% appearing once. The sample here was PBMCs, either bulk or a sorted T-cell subset (CD4+, CD8+, memory, or dextramer-sorted; not recorded which), taken 15 days after the yellow fever booster vaccination. These receptors came from a man aged 25-45 years who received the YFV17D yellow fever vaccine.

The chain uses TRBV20-1 and TRBJ2-2; 7 bases agree with TRBD2. V shed 6 bases and J 4 bases; nucleotides not matched to a gene: 23. CDR1 DFQATT and CDR2 SNEGSKA come from the germline V gene (reference sequence). CDR3 size: 19 residues. CDR3 loop: CSAHTPGLVGGSATGELFF. CDR3 nucleotides: TGCAGTGCCCACACTCCGGGCCTGGTGGGAGGGTCGGCCACCGGGGAGCTGTTTTTT.

In this sample, this clonotype turned up many times. The chain has TRBV7-2 and TRBJ2-7, with a weak D call TRBD2 (5 bases). This CDR3 comprises 16 residues. CDR1 SGHTA and CDR2 FQGNSA come from the germline V gene. Between the trimmed V and J ends, which lost 1 base and 3 bases, there was a span of 16 bases. The CDR3 DNA follows: TGTGCCAGCAGCTTAGGGACTCCATTAGAGTTCTACGAGCAGTACTTC. Its translation is CASSLGTPLEFYEQYF.